The source of this TCR beta chain is a study of CD8 T cells in ankylosing spondylitis. This clonotype was recorded at least ten times. There are 15 residues in the CDR3. Trimming took off 2 bases at V and 5 bases at J, with 13 bases between the two ends. CDR1 is LGHDT and CDR2 is YNNKEL in the germline V gene (reference sequence). Via MiXCR, TCRdb re-called the 5' RACE reads, giving one row per CDR3 protein. This table has under 250,000 distinct CDR3 sequences, around a tenth appearing once. Sequencing was carried out using blood, either unsorted or a sorted T cell fraction (not recorded which). The V and J genes are TRBV3-1 and TRBJ1-5; possible D gene TRBD1, 5 bases. This receptor was identified in a male donor with ankylosing spondylitis or in good health (not recorded which). The chain's CDR3 is CASSQFSGIHQPQHF. The DNA of the CDR3 is TGTGCCAGCAGCCAATTTTCAGGGATCCATCAGCCCCAGCATTTT.